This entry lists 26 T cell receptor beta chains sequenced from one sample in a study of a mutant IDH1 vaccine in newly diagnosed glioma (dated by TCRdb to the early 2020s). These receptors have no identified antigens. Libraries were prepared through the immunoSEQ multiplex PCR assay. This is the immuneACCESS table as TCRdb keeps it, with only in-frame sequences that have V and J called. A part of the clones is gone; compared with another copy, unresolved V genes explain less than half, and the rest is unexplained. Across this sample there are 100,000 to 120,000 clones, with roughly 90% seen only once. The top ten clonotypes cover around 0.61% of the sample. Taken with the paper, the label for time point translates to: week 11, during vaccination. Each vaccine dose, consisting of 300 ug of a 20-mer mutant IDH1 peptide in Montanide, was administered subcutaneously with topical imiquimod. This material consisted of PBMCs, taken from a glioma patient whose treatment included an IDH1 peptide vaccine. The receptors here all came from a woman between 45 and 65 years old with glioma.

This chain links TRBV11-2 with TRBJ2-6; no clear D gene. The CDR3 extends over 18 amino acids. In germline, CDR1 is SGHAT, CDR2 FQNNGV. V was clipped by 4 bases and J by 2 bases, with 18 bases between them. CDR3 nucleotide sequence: TGTGCCAGCAGCTGGGGTCGTCACCCCCCTCCTGGGGCCAACGTCCTGACTTTC. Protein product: CASSWGRHPPPGANVLTF. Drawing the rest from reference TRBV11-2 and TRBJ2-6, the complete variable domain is EAGVAQSPRYKIIEKRQSVAFWCNPISGHATLYWYQQILGQGPKLLIQFQNNGVVDDSQLPKDRFSAERLKGVDSTLKIQPAKLEDSAVYLCASSWGRHPPPGANVLTFGAGSRLTVL.

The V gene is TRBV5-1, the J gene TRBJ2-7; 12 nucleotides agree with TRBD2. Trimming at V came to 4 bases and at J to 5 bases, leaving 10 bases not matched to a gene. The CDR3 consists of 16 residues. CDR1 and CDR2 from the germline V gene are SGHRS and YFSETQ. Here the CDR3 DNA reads TGCGCCAGCAGCCGGAATAGACTAGCGGGAGAGGACGAGCAGTACTTC. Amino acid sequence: CASSRNRLAGEDEQYF.

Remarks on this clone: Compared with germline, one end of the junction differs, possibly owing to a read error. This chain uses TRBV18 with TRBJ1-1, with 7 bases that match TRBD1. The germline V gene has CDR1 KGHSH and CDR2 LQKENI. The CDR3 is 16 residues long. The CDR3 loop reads CASSPQGTDLNTEAFF. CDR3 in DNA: TGTGCCAGCTCCCCACAGGGGACGGATTTGAACACTGAAGCTTTCTTT.

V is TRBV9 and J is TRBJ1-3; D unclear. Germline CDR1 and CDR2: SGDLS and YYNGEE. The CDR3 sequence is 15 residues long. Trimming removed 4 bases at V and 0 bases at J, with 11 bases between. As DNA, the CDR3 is TGTGCCAGCAGCCCGCAGACCTTCTCTGGAAACACCATATATTTT. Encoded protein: CASSPQTFSGNTIYF.

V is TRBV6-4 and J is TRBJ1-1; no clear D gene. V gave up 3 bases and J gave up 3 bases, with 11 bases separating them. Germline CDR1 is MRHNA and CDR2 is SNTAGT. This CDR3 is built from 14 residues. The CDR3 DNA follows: TGTGCCAGCAGTGAATCCGCGGAGGACACTGAAGCTTTCTTT. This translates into CASSESAEDTEAFF.

The CDR3 protein is CAWSRQGDSYTF. The CDR3, as DNA: TGTGCCTGGAGTAGGCAGGGGGATAGCTACACCTTC. This sequence joins TRBV30 and TRBJ1-2, with TRBD1 matching 7 bases. This CDR3 region has 12 residues. With V trimmed by 2 bases and J by 9 bases, 6 bases remained unmatched. CDR1 is GTSNPN and CDR2 is SVGIG in the germline V gene (reference sequence). Complete variable domain (other parts from reference TRBV30 and TRBJ1-2): SQTIHQWPATLVQPVGSPLSLECTVEGTSNPNLYWYRQAAGRGLQLLFYSVGIGQISSEVPQNLSASRPQDRQFILSSKKLLLSDSGFYLCAWSRQGDSYTFGSGTRLTVV.

CDR3 protein: CAWSVGPGGGTDTQYF. The DNA for the CDR3 is TGTGCCTGGAGTGTAGGGCCTGGAGGGGGCACAGATACGCAGTATTTT. The V gene is TRBV30, the J gene TRBJ2-3; perhaps TRBD2 as D (6 bases). The V and J ends lost 0 bases and 1 base respectively, with 14 bases between them. Germline CDR1 GTSNPN, CDR2 SVGIG (reference sequence). CDR3 length equals 16 residues.

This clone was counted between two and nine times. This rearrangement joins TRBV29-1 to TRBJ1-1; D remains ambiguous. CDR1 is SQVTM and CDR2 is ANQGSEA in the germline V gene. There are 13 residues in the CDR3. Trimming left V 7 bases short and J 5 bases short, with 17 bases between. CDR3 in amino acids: CSANTGTVTEAFF. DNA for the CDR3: TGCAGCGCCAACACGGGTACGGTTACTGAAGCTTTCTTT.

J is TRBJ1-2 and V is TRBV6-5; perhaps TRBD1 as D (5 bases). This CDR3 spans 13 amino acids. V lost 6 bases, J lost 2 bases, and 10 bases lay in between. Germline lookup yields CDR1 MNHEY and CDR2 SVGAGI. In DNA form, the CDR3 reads TGTGCCAGCAGAGAGACAGCGAACTATGGCTACACCTTC. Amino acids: CASRETANYGYTF.

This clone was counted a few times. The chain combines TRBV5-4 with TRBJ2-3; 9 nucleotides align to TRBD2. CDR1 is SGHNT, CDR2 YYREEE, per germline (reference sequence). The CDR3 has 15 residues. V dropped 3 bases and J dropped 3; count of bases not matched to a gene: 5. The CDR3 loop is CASSSKREVTDTQYF. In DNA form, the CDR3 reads TGTGCCAGCAGCTCAAAGCGGGAGGTAACAGATACGCAGTATTTT.

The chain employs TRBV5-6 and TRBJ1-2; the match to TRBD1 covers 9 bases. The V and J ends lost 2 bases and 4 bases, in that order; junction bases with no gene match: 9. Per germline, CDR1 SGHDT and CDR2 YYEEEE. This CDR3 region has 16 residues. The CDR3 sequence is CASSFFRDRESYGYTF. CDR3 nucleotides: TGTGCCAGCAGCTTCTTCCGGGACAGGGAGTCCTATGGCTACACCTTC. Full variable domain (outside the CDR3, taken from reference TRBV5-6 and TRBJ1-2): DAGVTQSPTHLIKTRGQQVTLRCSPKSGHDTVSWYQQALGQGPQFIFQYYEEEERQRGNFPDRFSGHQFPNYSSELNVNALLLGDSALYLCASSFFRDRESYGYTFGSGTRLTVV.

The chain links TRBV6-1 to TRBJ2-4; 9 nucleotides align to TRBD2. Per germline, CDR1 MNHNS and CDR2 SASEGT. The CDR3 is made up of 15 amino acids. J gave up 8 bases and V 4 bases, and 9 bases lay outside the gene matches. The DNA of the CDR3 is TGTGCCAGCAGTGTTGGCGGGAGGGCCAATGACATTCAGTACTTC. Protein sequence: CASSVGGRANDIQYF.

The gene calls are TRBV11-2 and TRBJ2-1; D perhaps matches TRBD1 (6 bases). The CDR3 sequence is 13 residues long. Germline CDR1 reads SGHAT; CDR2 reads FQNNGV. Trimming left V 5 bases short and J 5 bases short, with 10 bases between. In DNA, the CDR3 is TGTGCCAGCAGCGTAAACAGGGACAATGAGCAGTTCTTC. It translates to CASSVNRDNEQFF.

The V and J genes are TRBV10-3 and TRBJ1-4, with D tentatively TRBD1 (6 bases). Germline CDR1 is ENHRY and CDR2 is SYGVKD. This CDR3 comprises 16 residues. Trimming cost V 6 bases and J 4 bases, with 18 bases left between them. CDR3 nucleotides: TGTGCCATCAGATCCCTTACAGGGAGGGATAATGAAAAACTGTTTTTT. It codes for CAIRSLTGRDNEKLFF.

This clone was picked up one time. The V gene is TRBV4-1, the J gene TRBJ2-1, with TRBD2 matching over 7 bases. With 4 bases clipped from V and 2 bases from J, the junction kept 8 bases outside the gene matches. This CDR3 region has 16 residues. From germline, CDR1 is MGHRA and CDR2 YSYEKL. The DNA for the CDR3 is TGCGCCAGCAGCCCGGGACTAAGAGCGACCTACAATGAGCAGTTCTTC. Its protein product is CASSPGLRATYNEQFF.

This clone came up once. The CDR3 reads CASSERTGPTKTPEQFF. Written as DNA, the CDR3 is TGTGCCAGCAGTGAACGCACAGGGCCCACCAAAACGCCTGAGCAGTTCTTC. This sequence joins TRBV25-1 and TRBJ2-1, with D maybe TRBD1 (6 bases). V was pared by 2 bases and J by 9 bases, with 23 bases between. Germline CDR1 is MGHDK and CDR2 is SYGVNS. The CDR3 totals 17 residues.

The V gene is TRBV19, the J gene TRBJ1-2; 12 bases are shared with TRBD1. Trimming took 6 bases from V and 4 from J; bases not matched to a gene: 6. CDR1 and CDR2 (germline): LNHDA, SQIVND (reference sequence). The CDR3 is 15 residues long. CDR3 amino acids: CASSTPGQGAYGYTF. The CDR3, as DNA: TGTGCCAGTAGCACCCCGGGACAGGGGGCCTATGGCTACACCTTC.

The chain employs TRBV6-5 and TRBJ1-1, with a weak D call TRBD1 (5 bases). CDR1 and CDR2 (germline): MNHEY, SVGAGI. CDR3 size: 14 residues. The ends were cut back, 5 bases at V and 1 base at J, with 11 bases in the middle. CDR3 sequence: CASSGRDGNTEAFF. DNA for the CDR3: TGTGCCAGCAGTGGAAGGGACGGGAACACTGAAGCTTTCTTT.

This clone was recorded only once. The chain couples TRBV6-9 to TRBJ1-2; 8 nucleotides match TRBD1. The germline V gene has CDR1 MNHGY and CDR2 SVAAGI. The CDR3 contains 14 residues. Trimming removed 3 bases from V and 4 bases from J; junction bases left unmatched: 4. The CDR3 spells CASSYSDRAYGYTF. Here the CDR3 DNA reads TGTGCCAGCAGTTACTCGGACAGGGCCTATGGCTACACCTTC.

CDR3 coding DNA: TGTGCCAGCAGCCCAGACAGCGCCGGAATCGAGCAGTACTTC. Amino acid sequence: CASSPDSAGIEQYF. The rearrangement joins TRBV5-8 to TRBJ2-7; D may be TRBD1 (5 bases). The V and J ends lost 4 bases and 6 bases respectively, with 17 bases between them. The CDR3 is made up of 14 amino acids. The germline V gene has CDR1 SGHTS and CDR2 YDEGEE.

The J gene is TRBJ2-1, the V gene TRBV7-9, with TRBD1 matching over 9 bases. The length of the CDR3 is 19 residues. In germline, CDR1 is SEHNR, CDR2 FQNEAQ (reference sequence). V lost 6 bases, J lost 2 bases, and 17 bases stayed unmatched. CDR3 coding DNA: TGTGCCAGCAGTTTGACTGTGATACAGGGGGCGGATACCTACAATGAGCAGTTCTTC. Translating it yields CASSLTVIQGADTYNEQFF.

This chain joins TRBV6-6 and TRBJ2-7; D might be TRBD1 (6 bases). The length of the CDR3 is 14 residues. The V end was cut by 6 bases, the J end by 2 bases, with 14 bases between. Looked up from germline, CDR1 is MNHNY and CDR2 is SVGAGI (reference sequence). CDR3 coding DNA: TGTGCCAGCAGCTCCCTCGCAGGGGCCTACGAGCAGTACTTC. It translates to CASSSLAGAYEQYF.

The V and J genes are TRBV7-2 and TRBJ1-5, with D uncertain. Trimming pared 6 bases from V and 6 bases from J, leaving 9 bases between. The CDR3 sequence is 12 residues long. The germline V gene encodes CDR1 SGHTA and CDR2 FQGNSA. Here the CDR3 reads CASSFPFQPQHF. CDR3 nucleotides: TGTGCCAGCAGTTTCCCCTTTCAGCCCCAGCATTTT.

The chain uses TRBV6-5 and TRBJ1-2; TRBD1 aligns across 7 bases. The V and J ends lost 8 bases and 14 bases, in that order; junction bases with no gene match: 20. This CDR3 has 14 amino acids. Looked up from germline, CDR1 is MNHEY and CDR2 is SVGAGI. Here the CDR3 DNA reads TGTGCCAGCGGATTGCACCGGGACAGCTCGGTAGCTACCTTC. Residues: CASGLHRDSSVATF.

The CDR3 DNA follows: TGTGCCTGGAGTGAGCCTCTACCCCCCTACACCTTC. Protein product: CAWSEPLPPYTF. The V gene is TRBV30, the J gene TRBJ1-2, with D unresolved. The V and J ends lost 1 base and 10 bases respectively, with 13 bases between them. The CDR3 has 12 residues. CDR1 is GTSNPN, CDR2 SVGIG, per germline (reference sequence).

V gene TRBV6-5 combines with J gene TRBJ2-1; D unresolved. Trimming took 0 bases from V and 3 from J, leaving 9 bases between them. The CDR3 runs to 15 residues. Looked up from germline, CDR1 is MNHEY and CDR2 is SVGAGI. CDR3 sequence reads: CASSYSLESYNEQFF. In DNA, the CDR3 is TGTGCCAGCAGTTACTCCCTCGAGAGCTACAATGAGCAGTTCTTC.